This is a list of T cell receptor beta chains from one sample in a study of early T cells in non-severe SARS-CoV-2 infection. One entry per CDR3 protein results from TCRdb running MiXCR on the 5' RACE reads. The sample carries some 64,000 distinct CDR3 sequences, approximately 8.8% recorded once. Sequencing used whole blood, obtained at baseline. Receptors were obtained from an adult who was a healthcare worker with PCR-confirmed SARS-CoV-2 infection or an uninfected control (not recorded which). CDR3s include the opening cysteine and the closing phenylalanine or tryptophan. D genes are given only for firm matches. Expanded clones get a size class; other rows say once, few or many, or leave the size out.

size	V	D	J	CDR3	DNA
many	TRBV24-1	TRBD2	TRBJ2-7	CAARLAGHKYEQYF	TGTGCCGCCCGACTAGCGGGACACAAGTACGAGCAGTACTTC
many	TRBV7-3	TRBD1	TRBJ2-1	CASSLGQGIENEQFF	TGTGCCAGCAGCTTAGGACAGGGAATAGAGAATGAGCAGTTCTTC
many	TRBV7-2	.	TRBJ2-3	CASSSRGPYTQYF	TGTGCCAGCAGCTCCAGAGGTCCATATACGCAGTATTTT
few	TRBV6-5	TRBD1	TRBJ2-3	CASSYDPTSTGGTDTQYF	TGTGCCAGCAGTTACGACCCAACCTCGACAGGGGGAACAGATACGCAGTATTTT
.	TRBV20-1	.	TRBJ2-5	CSARGGAAQYF	TGCAGTGCTAGAGGGGGGGCGGCCCAGTACTTC
many	TRBV7-8	.	TRBJ2-3	CASSYYREDTQYF	TGTGCCAGCAGCTACTACAGGGAAGATACGCAGTATTTT
few	TRBV27	.	TRBJ1-1	CASSSHRDMNTEAFF	TGTGCCAGCAGTTCCCACAGGGATATGAACACTGAAGCTTTCTTT
many	TRBV20-1	.	TRBJ1-1	CSASPGDTEAFF	TGCAGTGCTAGTCCGGGCGACACTGAAGCTTTCTTT
many	TRBV9	TRBD1	TRBJ1-1	CASSARDRVTEAFF	TGTGCCAGCAGCGCCCGGGACAGGGTCACTGAAGCTTTCTTT
few	TRBV20-1	TRBD1	TRBJ2-3	CSAAGTGGLTDTQYF	TGCAGTGCTGCCGGGACAGGGGGACTCACAGATACGCAGTATTTT
many	TRBV6-5	TRBD2	TRBJ2-7	CASSRSGRAYEQYF	TGTGCCAGCAGTCGTAGCGGGAGGGCCTACGAGCAGTACTTC
many	TRBV10-3	TRBD1	TRBJ2-6	CAISDTGQGRTGANVLTF	TGTGCCATCAGTGACACAGGACAGGGTAGGACTGGGGCCAACGTCCTGACTTTC
.	TRBV3-1	.	TRBJ1-6	CASSAQTDYNSPLHF	TGTGCCAGCAGCGCGCAGACAGATTATAATTCACCCCTCCACTTT
few	TRBV3-1	.	TRBJ2-3	CASSQGPVTDTQYF	TGTGCCAGCAGCCAAGGTCCAGTGACAGATACGCAGTATTTT
many	TRBV11-2	.	TRBJ2-5	CASSLFNRQETQYF	TGTGCCAGCAGCTTATTTAACAGACAAGAGACCCAGTACTTC
.	TRBV19	.	TRBJ2-1	CASSPFPLAPEYNEQFF	TGTGCCAGTAGTCCCTTCCCTCTAGCGCCTGAATACAATGAGCAGTTCTTC
many	TRBV20-1	.	TRBJ1-2	CSAREGTAANTF	TGCAGTGCTAGGGAGGGGACTGCCGCGAACACCTTC